Each of the 29 T cell receptor beta chains below was sequenced from the same sample in a study of technical replicates of blood from a handful of donors. Generated by immunoSEQ multiplex PCR, the TCRdb table keeps only in-frame clones and is missing some. The repertoire holds more than 65,000 clones, with roughly 92% as singletons. Sequenced: T cells isolated from PBMCs. These receptors originate from a human donor in good health.

The chain links TRBV27 to TRBJ2-1; 10 nucleotides align to TRBD2. The CDR3 loop spans 16 amino acids. The V segment lost 1 base and the J segment 7 bases; nucleotides outside the gene matches: 7. Per germline, CDR1 MNHEY and CDR2 SMNVEV (reference sequence). DNA of the CDR3: TGTGCCAGCAGTTTATTAGCTAGCGGGAGTTTGAATGAGCAGTTCTTC. This gives the protein CASSLLASGSLNEQFF.

This rearrangement joins TRBV11-2 to TRBJ2-7; maybe TRBD1 (5 bases). Germline CDR1 and CDR2: SGHAT and FQNNGV. The CDR3 runs 14 residues. Trimming pared 5 bases from V and 3 bases from J, leaving 14 bases between. The CDR3 DNA reads as TGTGCCAGCAGCGTGGACATGGGAAACTACGAGCAGTACTTC. Translated, it gives CASSVDMGNYEQYF.

The rearrangement links TRBV28 to TRBJ1-2, with a possible D match to TRBD1 (6 bases). Germline CDR1 reads MDHEN; CDR2 reads SYDVKM. CDR3 size: 16 residues. Trimming stripped 3 bases from V and 3 bases from J, with 17 bases between. The chain's CDR3 is CASSLDSTPIYYGYTF. The DNA of the CDR3 is TGTGCCAGCAGTTTGGACAGTACTCCTATATACTATGGCTACACCTTC.

The CDR3 loop reads CASSGLVSETQYF. The DNA for the CDR3 is TGTGCCAGCAGTGGACTAGTCTCAGAGACCCAGTACTTC. V gene TRBV25-1 combines with J gene TRBJ2-5, with TRBD2 as a possible D gene (6 bases). V dropped 4 bases and J dropped 4 bases, with 10 bases sitting between them. This CDR3 contains 13 residues. From germline, CDR1 is MGHDK and CDR2 SYGVNS.

This clone appeared a single time. The genes are TRBV15 and TRBJ1-1; D perhaps matches TRBD1 (5 bases). This CDR3 spans 18 amino acids. Germline CDR1 reads LNHNV; CDR2 reads YYDKDF (reference sequence). The ends were cut back, 1 base at V and 8 bases at J, with 26 bases in the middle. CDR3 sequence: CATSRGQLSGRAGEEAFF. CDR3 in DNA: TGTGCCACCAGCAGAGGTCAGTTAAGTGGCAGGGCGGGGGAAGAAGCTTTCTTT.

The V and J genes are TRBV9 and TRBJ2-2, with unresolved D. V lost 0 bases, J lost 7 bases, and 13 bases lay in between. The length of the CDR3 is 15 residues. Looked up from germline, CDR1 is SGDLS and CDR2 is YYNGEE. CDR3 nucleotides: TGTGCCAGCAGCGTAGGGTCTAGAGATATCGGGGAGCTGTTTTTT. Translating gives CASSVGSRDIGELFF.

The count of this clone is one. The chain is built from TRBV19 and TRBJ1-1; no clear D gene. In germline, CDR1 is LNHDA, CDR2 SQIVND (reference sequence). The CDR3 contains 13 residues. The V gene lost 3 bases and the J gene lost 4 bases, with 9 bases spanning the gap. DNA of the CDR3: TGTGCCAGTAGTATGCAGGCCGGCACTGAAGCTTTCTTT. It is translated as CASSMQAGTEAFF.

The chain has TRBV4-3 and TRBJ1-1; no definite D call. The V gene lost 2 bases and the J gene lost 0 bases, with 7 bases spanning the gap. CDR1 is LGHNA, CDR2 YSLEER, per germline. The CDR3 loop spans 14 amino acids. The CDR3 sequence: CASSQSQMNTEAFF. As DNA, the CDR3 is TGCGCCAGCAGCCAAAGTCAGATGAACACTGAAGCTTTCTTT.

The J gene is TRBJ2-2, the V gene TRBV4-2; TRBD2 aligns across 12 bases. The CDR3 runs to 16 residues. Germline V lookup: CDR1 LGHNA, CDR2 YNFKEQ. V dropped 1 base and J dropped 3; count of bases not matched to a gene: 0. In nucleotides, the CDR3 is TGTGCCAGCAGCCAAGGACTAGCGGGAGACACCGGGGAGCTGTTTTTT. This encodes CASSQGLAGDTGELFF.

This CDR3 reads CASSLRDRGSYNEQFF. CDR3 coding DNA: TGTGCCAGCAGCTTAAGGGACAGGGGGTCCTACAATGAGCAGTTCTTC. The rearrangement links TRBV7-8 to TRBJ2-1; 11 bases agree with TRBD1. The CDR3 totals 16 residues. The V gene's germline CDR1 is SGHVS and CDR2 FQNEAQ. V shed 2 bases and J 1 base; nucleotides not matched to a gene: 1.

The chain carries TRBV2 and TRBJ2-7, with a tentative D call TRBD2 (6 bases). From germline, CDR1 is SNHLY and CDR2 FYNNEI. V was trimmed by 7 bases and J by 3 bases, leaving 13 bases between them. The CDR3 length is 13 residues. The CDR3 DNA reads as TGTGCCAGCACGGGGGTCGGCGGCTACGAGCAGTACTTC. This gives the protein CASTGVGGYEQYF.

V is TRBV5-1 and J is TRBJ2-1; D gene unclear. V dropped 0 bases and J dropped 4 bases, with 11 bases sitting between them. Germline V gene lookup returns CDR1 SGHRS and CDR2 YFSETQ. This CDR3 region has 15 residues. Written as DNA, the CDR3 is TGCGCCAGCAGCTTGGGAACAGCTCTGTACAATGAGCAGTTCTTC. Translated, it gives CASSLGTALYNEQFF.

This chain connects TRBV6-5 to TRBJ2-2; D may be TRBD1 (6 bases). Trimming removed 6 bases from V and 4 bases from J, with 9 bases in between. The CDR3 length is 13 residues. Per germline, CDR1 MNHEY and CDR2 SVGAGI. CDR3 amino acids: CASRQGSTGELFF. CDR3 coding DNA: TGTGCCAGCAGACAGGGAAGCACCGGGGAGCTGTTTTTT.

The rearrangement uses TRBV11-3 and TRBJ2-3; 7 bases match TRBD1. Germline CDR1 reads SGHNT; CDR2 reads YENEEA. V lost 5 bases to trimming and J lost 0 bases; unmatched junction nucleotides: 5. CDR3 length: 15 residues. CDR3 bases: TGTGCCAGCAGCCTAGGGACAGATAGCACAGATACGCAGTATTTT. This encodes CASSLGTDSTDTQYF.

The rearrangement links TRBV6-6 to TRBJ2-2; 7 positions match TRBD1. The CDR3 length is 13 residues. CDR1 is MNHNY, CDR2 SVGAGI, per germline (reference sequence). V was clipped by 10 bases and J by 7 bases; unmatched bases: 9. Written as DNA, the CDR3 is TGTGCCACCTCGACAGGGCTTGGCGGGGAGCTGTTTTTT. Amino acid sequence: CATSTGLGGELFF.

This chain uses TRBV15 with TRBJ2-1; D is unclear. Deletions cut 0 bases from V and 10 bases from J, with 13 bases between. The CDR3 runs to 14 residues. CDR1 and CDR2 from the germline V gene are LNHNV and YYDKDF (reference sequence). The CDR3 DNA reads TGTGCCACCAGCAGAGATCCCGGCGGAGTAGAGCAGTTCTTC. Amino acid sequence: CATSRDPGGVEQFF.

This rearrangement joins TRBV29-1 to TRBJ2-3, with D perhaps matching TRBD2 (5 bases). CDR3 length equals 13 residues. Trimming took 4 bases from V and 5 from J, leaving 13 bases between them. The germline V gene encodes CDR1 SQVTM and CDR2 ANQGSEA. CDR3 in amino acids: CSVGWAAGDTQYF. DNA for the CDR3: TGCAGCGTTGGTTGGGCGGCGGGAGATACGCAGTATTTT.

The rearrangement links TRBV7-2 to TRBJ2-2; D might be TRBD2 (5 bases). The V gene lost 1 base and the J gene lost 8 bases, with 8 bases spanning the gap. Per the germline V gene, CDR1 is SGHTA and CDR2 is FQGNSA. The CDR3 contains 13 residues. The CDR3 sequence is CASSLDGGGELFF. The CDR3 coding sequence is TGTGCCAGCAGCTTAGATGGAGGTGGGGAGCTGTTTTTT.

This clone turned up a few times. The gene calls are TRBV9 and TRBJ2-1; TRBD2 matches at 9 bases. The CDR3 sequence is 17 residues long. Trimming removed 1 base from V and 5 bases from J; junction bases left unmatched: 10. The germline gives CDR1 SGDLS, CDR2 YYNGEE. CDR3 region: CASSVSVGLANHNEQFF. CDR3 nucleotide sequence: TGTGCCAGCAGCGTAAGCGTTGGACTAGCGAACCACAATGAGCAGTTCTTC.

The chain joins TRBV7-3 to TRBJ2-1, with 8 bases aligning to TRBD2. The trim removed 5 bases at V and 2 bases at J, leaving 8 bases unmatched. Germline V gene data show CDR1 as SGHTA and CDR2 as FQGTGA. The CDR3 extends over 16 amino acids. The CDR3: CASSLFGTSPYNEQFF. As DNA, the CDR3 is TGTGCCAGCAGCCTATTTGGGACTAGTCCCTACAATGAGCAGTTCTTC.

This clone has just a few counts. J is TRBJ1-1 and V is TRBV6-5; D is undetermined. V was shortened by 2 bases and J by 3 bases, with 7 bases between the two germline ends. The CDR3 sequence is 13 residues long. CDR1 and CDR2 from the germline V gene are MNHEY and SVGAGI. CDR3 in amino acids: CASSYTGYTEAFF. In nucleotides, the CDR3 is TGTGCCAGCAGTTACACGGGGTACACTGAAGCTTTCTTT.

CDR3 sequence (DNA): TGTGCCAGCAGCCGAGTCCGACAGGGGAACCTCTATGGCTACACCTTC. Translation gives CASSRVRQGNLYGYTF. V gene TRBV7-8 combines with J gene TRBJ1-2; 8 bases fit TRBD1. V was pared by 5 bases and J by 4 bases, with 12 bases of the junction left unmatched. CDR3 length equals 16 residues. The germline gives CDR1 SGHVS, CDR2 FQNEAQ.

The chain recombines TRBV6-1 with TRBJ1-2; TRBD1 matches at 7 bases. With 2 bases clipped from V and 0 bases from J, the junction kept 12 bases outside the gene matches. The germline V gene has CDR1 MNHNS and CDR2 SASEGT. The CDR3 runs 18 residues. CDR3 region: CASSESAGGDPSNYGYTF. CDR3 in DNA: TGTGCCAGCAGTGAATCGGCAGGGGGAGACCCCTCTAACTATGGCTACACCTTC.

This chain links TRBV28 with TRBJ1-5; D is undetermined. The V and J ends lost 5 bases and 7 bases respectively, with 9 bases between them. Germline V lookup: CDR1 MDHEN, CDR2 SYDVKM. The length of the CDR3 is 12 residues. The CDR3 spells CASSDPGQPQHF. CDR3 nucleotide sequence: TGTGCCAGCAGTGATCCAGGCCAGCCCCAGCATTTT.

Here the CDR3 reads CASSPMSQSEAFF. CDR3 coding DNA: TGTGCCAGCAGCCCGATGTCGCAGTCTGAAGCTTTCTTT. This chain uses TRBV2 with TRBJ1-1; no reliable D call. From germline, CDR1 is SNHLY and CDR2 FYNNEI. V was pared by 6 bases and J by 6 bases, with 14 bases between. The length of the CDR3 is 13 residues.

This chain connects TRBV2 to TRBJ2-7; 11 nucleotides line up with TRBD1. In germline, CDR1 is SNHLY, CDR2 FYNNEI. V lost 5 bases, J lost 2 bases, and 5 bases stayed unmatched. This CDR3 region has 15 residues. For the CDR3, the DNA is TGTGCCAGCAGTCGGGACAGGGGGACCACCTACGAGCAGTACTTC. Encoded protein: CASSRDRGTTYEQYF. Variable domain in full (rest from reference TRBV2 and TRBJ2-7): EPEVTQTPSHQVTQMGQEVILRCVPISNHLYFYWYRQILGQKVEFLVSFYNNEISEKSEIFDDQFSVERPDGSNFTLKIRSTKLEDSAMYFCASSRDRGTTYEQYFGPGTRLTVT.

The V call is TRBV19, the J call TRBJ2-4; 8 bases fit TRBD1. J gave up 0 bases and V 6 bases, and 7 bases lay outside the gene matches. The CDR3 totals 16 residues. CDR1 is LNHDA and CDR2 is SQIVND in the germline V gene (reference sequence). CDR3: CASRDRGYLAKNIQYF. As DNA, the CDR3 is TGTGCCAGTAGAGACAGGGGTTACCTAGCCAAAAACATTCAGTACTTC.

The chain has TRBV6-1 and TRBJ2-3, with D tentatively TRBD1 (6 bases). The CDR3 runs to 11 residues. Trimming pared 10 bases from V and 11 bases from J, leaving 16 bases between. Germline values: CDR1 MNHNS, CDR2 SASEGT. The CDR3 DNA is TGTGCCACCATCCCGGGACAAGGGCAGTATTTT. Encoded protein: CATIPGQGQYF.

This chain uses TRBV27 with TRBJ1-2; no clear D. The V and J ends lost 6 bases and 4 bases respectively, with 12 bases between them. Germline CDR1 MNHEY, CDR2 SMNVEV (reference sequence). The CDR3 is made up of 13 amino acids. The CDR3: CASSLRDFYGYTF. In DNA form, the CDR3 reads TGTGCCAGCAGCTTGAGGGATTTCTATGGCTACACCTTC.